The clone carrying this T cell receptor (beta chain) was detected only once. Trimming cost V 7 bases and J 4 bases, with 16 bases left between them. Per the germline V gene, CDR1 is MDHEN and CDR2 is SYDVKM. The CDR3 length is 14 residues. This sample was taken from a study of blood T cell repertoires in COVID-19. Libraries were prepared by immunoSEQ multiplex PCR; TCRdb keeps only in-frame clonotypes and omits some of them. The sample records 250,000 to 300,000 clones, around 83% being singletons. This sequence joins TRBV28 and TRBJ1-1, with D tentatively TRBD1 (6 bases). This sequence originates from a man at least 80 years old with acute or convalescent COVID-19. Specimen: peripheral blood. DNA of the CDR3: TGTGCCAGCACCACCCAGGTAGGGGGCACTGAAGCTTTCTTT. Its protein is CASTTQVGGTEAFF.